This T cell receptor beta chain was recorded in a study of T cell changes during pregnancy in multiple sclerosis. This CDR3 region has 14 residues. V shed 5 bases and J shed 4 bases, with 12 bases lying between them. CDR1 LNHDA and CDR2 SQIVND come from the germline V gene (reference sequence). Some clones are missing from TCRdb's copy, which holds only in-frame ones; the method was immunoSEQ multiplex PCR. The sample comprises about 39,000 clones, 85% to 95% of which are singletons, and approximately 0.35% rests with the top ten. The source material was CD4+ T cells from peripheral blood mononuclear cells, sampled after pregnancy. This TCR came from a female donor with multiple sclerosis, enrolled in a pregnancy study. This chain joins TRBV19 and TRBJ1-5; possible D gene TRBD1, 6 bases. The CDR3 DNA sequence: TGTGCCAGTAGTCTGGACAGAATTAATCAGCCCCAGCATTTT. It specifies CASSLDRINQPQHF.